One sample yielded the 15 T cell receptor beta chains listed below, sequenced in a study of shared clonotypes between healthy human individuals. Only in-frame clones appear in the TCRdb table, and some are missing; sequencing was by immunoSEQ multiplex PCR. The table records about 470,000 clones, 70% to 80% of them present only once. The sequenced sample was PBMCs. These receptors came from a woman in her forties in good health. Some clones in this sample may be carry-over from other donors' samples.

V is TRBV11-2 and J is TRBJ1-1; D is possibly TRBD1 (5 bases). Trimming pared 6 bases from V and 4 bases from J, leaving 18 bases between. CDR1 and CDR2 (germline): SGHAT, FQNNGV. The CDR3 runs to 15 residues. Here the CDR3 reads CASSLLAGPSTEAFF. DNA of the CDR3: TGTGCCAGCAGTCTGCTGGCAGGGCCGAGCACTGAAGCTTTCTTT.

The chain carries TRBV27 and TRBJ2-7; TRBD2 might be the D (5 bases). Germline V CDR1 and CDR2: MNHEY, SMNVEV (reference sequence). The CDR3 has 17 residues. V was trimmed by 5 bases and J by 0 bases, leaving 20 bases between them. CDR3 bases: TGTGCCAGCAGTCCCTCTACTACGCGGGTGAGCTCCTACGAGCAGTACTTC. Protein product: CASSPSTTRVSSYEQYF.

Comment on this clone: The sample has other DNA sequences that encode this CDR3 too. J is TRBJ2-2 and V is TRBV5-1, with no clear D. CDR1 is SGHRS and CDR2 is YFSETQ in the germline V gene. CDR3 length: 14 amino acids. V lost 4 bases to trimming and J lost 2 bases, with 9 bases between them. In nucleotides, the CDR3 is TGCGCCAGCAGCCTTTCCCTAAACACCGGGGAGCTGTTTTTT. It yields the protein CASSLSLNTGELFF.

The genes are TRBV4-3 and TRBJ1-2; TRBD1 agrees at 8 bases. From germline, CDR1 is LGHNA and CDR2 YSLEER. The CDR3 length is 15 residues. The V gene end was trimmed by 2 bases and the J gene end by 4 bases; junction bases not matched to a gene: 6. CDR3 amino acids: CASSQRTGPTYGYTF. The CDR3 DNA reads as TGCGCCAGCAGCCAACGGACAGGGCCGACCTATGGCTACACCTTC.

This clone has only a few counts. One junction end does not reproduce the germline sequence, and a read error may be involved. V and J are TRBV29-1 and TRBJ1-2; D unresolved. CDR1 is SQVTM and CDR2 is ANQGSEA in the germline V gene. This CDR3 comprises 13 residues. Here the CDR3 reads CSVEKQTSYDYTF. The CDR3 DNA sequence: TGCAGCGTTGAAAAACAGACAAGCTATGACTACACCTTC.

The rearrangement links TRBV7-9 to TRBJ2-6; D is ambiguous. Germline lookup yields CDR1 SEHNR and CDR2 FQNEAQ (reference sequence). The CDR3 spans 15 residues. V lost 0 bases and J 0 bases, leaving 3 bases between the germline ends. CDR3 nucleotides: TGTGCCAGCAGCTTAGCCGGCTCTGGGGCCAACGTCCTGACTTTC. Its translation is CASSLAGSGANVLTF.

The chain employs TRBV7-4 and TRBJ1-5, with no clear D. This CDR3 is 16 amino acids long. The V gene's germline CDR1 is SGHVT and CDR2 SQSDAQ. Trimming stripped 3 bases from V and 4 bases from J, with 16 bases between. The CDR3 here is CASSFGSRHYNQPQHF. The CDR3 nucleotides read TGTGCCAGCAGCTTTGGTTCAAGGCACTATAATCAGCCCCAGCATTTT.

The V and J genes are TRBV7-2 and TRBJ1-1; D is ambiguous. In germline, CDR1 is SGHTA, CDR2 FQGNSA. Trimming shortened V by 6 bases and J by 2 bases, and 13 bases separated the two germline ends. The length of the CDR3 is 14 residues. The DNA of the CDR3 is TGTGCCAGCAGTTCCTGGGGATCAAACACTGAAGCTTTCTTT. Translated: CASSSWGSNTEAFF.

In this sample, this clone turned up once. J is TRBJ2-5 and V is TRBV19; 10 bases align to TRBD2. Germline V gene data show CDR1 as LNHDA and CDR2 as SQIVND (reference sequence). With 6 bases clipped from V and 6 bases from J, the junction kept 7 bases outside the gene matches. This CDR3 is 14 amino acids long. The CDR3 region has the DNA TGTGCCAGTAGACCGGGACTAGCGTGGAAGACCCAGTACTTC. Protein sequence: CASRPGLAWKTQYF.

The genes are TRBV9 and TRBJ2-6, with D possibly TRBD2 on 6 matching bases. CDR1 is SGDLS and CDR2 is YYNGEE in the germline V gene. This CDR3 is 15 amino acids long. V shed 2 bases and J shed 4 bases, with 10 bases lying between them. Here the CDR3 reads CASSVGGSGANVLTF. The CDR3 DNA follows: TGTGCCAGCAGCGTTGGAGGGTCAGGGGCCAACGTCCTGACTTTC.

This clone has only one observation. The chain recombines TRBV25-1 with TRBJ2-1; D is ambiguous. Germline loops: CDR1 MGHDK, CDR2 SYGVNS. With 5 bases removed from V and 0 bases from J, the gap between germline ends came to 8 bases. The CDR3 is 14 residues long. CDR3 sequence reads: CASSMLSSYNEQFF. CDR3 DNA: TGTGCCAGCAGTATGCTATCCTCCTACAATGAGCAGTTCTTC.

This clone occurred a few times. This chain connects TRBV2 to TRBJ1-5, with 7 bases that match TRBD1. The CDR3 runs to 13 residues. Germline CDR1 and CDR2: SNHLY and FYNNEI. V trimming: 3 bases; J trimming: 5 bases; junction bases outside the gene matches: 1. The CDR3 DNA reads as TGTGCCAGCAGTGACGACAGGGATCAGCCCCAGCATTTT. Translation gives CASSDDRDQPQHF.

V gene TRBV6-6 combines with J gene TRBJ2-7; D unclear. Trimming cost V 5 bases and J 2 bases, with 7 bases left between them. The CDR3 totals 12 residues. The germline gives CDR1 MNHNY, CDR2 SVGAGI (reference sequence). The chain's CDR3 is CASSQGPYEQYF. Here the CDR3 DNA reads TGTGCCAGCAGTCAAGGACCCTACGAGCAGTACTTC.

Remarks on this clone: A read error may account for a junction end that differs from germline. V usage is TRBV2 and J usage is TRBJ2-2, with 7 positions matching TRBD2. CDR1 is SNHLY and CDR2 is FYNNEI in the germline V gene. The CDR3 covers 14 residues. Written as DNA, the CDR3 is TGTGTCAGCAAGCAGCGGGAGAACACCGGGGAGCTGTTTTTT. The encoded protein is CVSKQRENTGELFF.

A few counts support this clone. The chain employs TRBV6-5 and TRBJ2-2, with D unclear. Between the trimmed V and J ends, which lost 6 bases and 7 bases, there was a span of 18 bases. The germline CDR1 and CDR2 sequences are MNHEY and SVGAGI. The CDR3 extends over 15 amino acids. Here the CDR3 DNA reads TGTGCCAGCAGCTCGACGCCGGTGCGAGACGGGGAGCTGTTTTTT. Amino acids: CASSSTPVRDGELFF.